Listed below are T cell receptor beta chains from one sample, sequenced in a study of long-term antiretroviral therapy in people with HIV. Clones were read by immunoSEQ multiplex PCR, and TCRdb kept only the in-frame ones, dropping some. The sample holds about 23,000 clones, 70% to 90% seen once. Sequenced here: unsorted PBMCs, sampled 1.6 years after starting antiretroviral therapy. Source of these receptors: a man aged 40-49 years with HIV. Each CDR3 is given with its conserved first and last residue. D genes are given only for firm matches. A clone size is listed for some rows: how often the clone was seen (once, few, many), or a class if it is expanded.

j_gene: TRBJ1-2; d_gene: TRBD1; abundance: -; v_gene: TRBV5-1; CDR3nt: TGCGCCAGCAGCTTGGCCGACAGGGGAGTAGGCGGCTACACCTTC; CDR3aa: CASSLADRGVGGYTF
j_gene: TRBJ2-2; d_gene: -; abundance: -; v_gene: TRBV11-3; CDR3nt: TGTGCCAGCAGCTTAAGTTGGGGTACCGGGGAGCTGTTTTTT; CDR3aa: CASSLSWGTGELFF
j_gene: TRBJ2-7; d_gene: TRBD1; abundance: -; v_gene: TRBV5-1; CDR3nt: TGCGCCAGCAGCTCACCCAAGGACAGGGAAGCGTCCTACGAGCAGTACTTC; CDR3aa: CASSSPKDREASYEQYF
j_gene: TRBJ1-1; d_gene: -; abundance: -; v_gene: TRBV6-5; CDR3nt: TGTGCCAGCAGTTTCGGAGGGACTGAAGCTTTCTTT; CDR3aa: CASSFGGTEAFF
j_gene: TRBJ2-7; d_gene: -; abundance: -; v_gene: TRBV10-3; CDR3nt: TGTGCCATCAGTGAGTCCGGGCCGTACGAGCAGTACTTC; CDR3aa: CAISESGPYEQYF
j_gene: TRBJ1-5; d_gene: -; abundance: -; v_gene: TRBV5-6; CDR3nt: TGTGCCAGCAGCCGGGGTTTTGGGGGCAATCAGCCCCAGCATTTT; CDR3aa: CASSRGFGGNQPQHF
j_gene: TRBJ2-2; d_gene: -; abundance: -; v_gene: TRBV12-5; CDR3nt: TGTGCTAGTGGTTTGGTACGCTCCGGGGAAACGAACACCGGGGAGCTGTTTTTT; CDR3aa: CASGLVRSGETNTGELFF
j_gene: TRBJ2-1; d_gene: -; abundance: -; v_gene: TRBV11-1; CDR3nt: TGTGCCAGCAGCTTAGAGGGACACTCCAATTACAATGAGCAGTTCTTC; CDR3aa: CASSLEGHSNYNEQFF
j_gene: TRBJ1-1; d_gene: -; abundance: -; v_gene: TRBV7-9; CDR3nt: TGTGCCAGCAGCCATCCCGGGAACACTGAAGCTTTCTTT; CDR3aa: CASSHPGNTEAFF
j_gene: TRBJ1-3; d_gene: -; abundance: once; v_gene: TRBV7-9; CDR3nt: TGTGCCAGCAGCCCAGCACTCTCTGGAAACACCATATATTTT; CDR3aa: CASSPALSGNTIYF
j_gene: TRBJ1-1; d_gene: -; abundance: -; v_gene: TRBV11-2; CDR3nt: TGTGCCAGCAGCTTAGTAGGACAGAGGATCATGAACACTGAAGCTTTCTTT; CDR3aa: CASSLVGQRIMNTEAFF
j_gene: TRBJ2-3; d_gene: TRBD2; abundance: -; v_gene: TRBV6-1; CDR3nt: TGTGCCAGCAGTGGACTAGCGGGAACAGATACGCAGTATTTT; CDR3aa: CASSGLAGTDTQYF
j_gene: TRBJ2-4; d_gene: TRBD1; abundance: -; v_gene: TRBV29-1; CDR3nt: TGCAGCGTTTCCCCCGGGACAGGGGGCTACCTAGCCAAAAACATTCAGTACTTC; CDR3aa: CSVSPGTGGYLAKNIQYF
j_gene: TRBJ2-2; d_gene: TRBD1; abundance: -; v_gene: TRBV10-3; CDR3nt: TGTGCCATCAGTGAGTCGTATAGGGGGCTGAACACCGGGGAGCTGTTTTTT; CDR3aa: CAISESYRGLNTGELFF
j_gene: TRBJ2-7; d_gene: -; abundance: -; v_gene: TRBV14; CDR3nt: TGTGCCAGCAGCCAAGGATATAAGCTCCTCCCCGGGATATACGAGCAGTACTTC; CDR3aa: CASSQGYKLLPGIYEQYF
j_gene: TRBJ2-3; d_gene: -; abundance: -; v_gene: TRBV30; CDR3nt: TGTGCCTGGAGTGCCACAGGGAGAGATACGCAGTATTTT; CDR3aa: CAWSATGRDTQYF
j_gene: TRBJ2-1; d_gene: TRBD2; abundance: -; v_gene: TRBV4-1; CDR3nt: TGCGCCAGCAGCCAAGATTGGGCGGGGGGGCAGGTTGAGCAGTTCTTC; CDR3aa: CASSQDWAGGQVEQFF
j_gene: TRBJ2-7; d_gene: -; abundance: -; v_gene: TRBV5-1; CDR3nt: TGCGCCAGCAGCTTGAGGGCGGACCCCTTGGGGGAGCAGTACTTC; CDR3aa: CASSLRADPLGEQYF
j_gene: TRBJ2-2; d_gene: -; abundance: -; v_gene: TRBV18; CDR3nt: TGTGCCAGCTCAACACCCTGGCAGGGGAGTACCGGGGAGCTGTTTTTT; CDR3aa: CASSTPWQGSTGELFF
j_gene: TRBJ1-6; d_gene: -; abundance: -; v_gene: TRBV4-1; CDR3nt: TGCGCCAGCAGCCAAGGGGCTAACACCTATAATTCACCCCTCCACTTT; CDR3aa: CASSQGANTYNSPLHF
j_gene: TRBJ2-7; d_gene: -; abundance: -; v_gene: TRBV10-3; CDR3nt: TGTGCCATCAGTACGGGACTCGCCTCCTACGAGCAGTACTTC; CDR3aa: CAISTGLASYEQYF
j_gene: TRBJ2-3; d_gene: -; abundance: -; v_gene: TRBV7-3; CDR3nt: TGTGCCAGCAGCTCCGGCGGAACTGGCACAGATACGCAGTATTTT; CDR3aa: CASSSGGTGTDTQYF
j_gene: TRBJ1-2; d_gene: -; abundance: -; v_gene: TRBV12-5; CDR3nt: TGTGCTAGTGCTAAGACAGGTTTAAGCTACACCTTC; CDR3aa: CASAKTGLSYTF
j_gene: TRBJ1-1; d_gene: -; abundance: -; v_gene: TRBV4-1; CDR3nt: TGCGCCAGCAGCCAAGACGTTAGTGAAGCTTTCTTT; CDR3aa: CASSQDVSEAFF
j_gene: TRBJ2-1; d_gene: -; abundance: few; v_gene: TRBV7-9; CDR3nt: TGTGCCAGCAGCACTGACCGGGGCCCTCCCTACAATGAGCAGTTCTTC; CDR3aa: CASSTDRGPPYNEQFF
j_gene: TRBJ1-1; d_gene: TRBD1; abundance: -; v_gene: TRBV4-1; CDR3nt: TGCGCCAGCAGCCAGACAGGGGGCGAGTTTGGTGAAGCTTTCTTT; CDR3aa: CASSQTGGEFGEAFF
j_gene: TRBJ2-7; d_gene: -; abundance: -; v_gene: TRBV14; CDR3nt: TGTGCCAGCAGCCCACGTAGGTTCAACGAGCAGTACTTC; CDR3aa: CASSPRRFNEQYF
j_gene: TRBJ1-5; d_gene: TRBD1; abundance: -; v_gene: TRBV30; CDR3nt: TGTGCCTGGAGCCTCCGGACAGGGGGCCGGAATCAGCCCCAGCATTTT; CDR3aa: CAWSLRTGGRNQPQHF
j_gene: TRBJ2-3; d_gene: -; abundance: -; v_gene: TRBV2; CDR3nt: TGTGCCAGCAGTGACATGCAGGGGTCAAGGGATACGCAGTATTTT; CDR3aa: CASSDMQGSRDTQYF
j_gene: TRBJ2-1; d_gene: TRBD2; abundance: -; v_gene: TRBV15; CDR3nt: TGTGCCACCAGCGGGACTAGCGGGAGAGGTATCAACAATGAGCAGTTCTTC; CDR3aa: CATSGTSGRGINNEQFF
j_gene: TRBJ2-7; d_gene: -; abundance: -; v_gene: TRBV9; CDR3nt: TGTGCCAGCAGCGTAGAAGCAGTTGGCATCTACGAGCAGTACTTC; CDR3aa: CASSVEAVGIYEQYF
j_gene: TRBJ1-3; d_gene: -; abundance: few; v_gene: TRBV28; CDR3nt: TGTGCCAGCACCCCGGACAGCTCTGGAAACACCATATATTTT; CDR3aa: CASTPDSSGNTIYF
j_gene: TRBJ1-1; d_gene: -; abundance: -; v_gene: TRBV28; CDR3nt: TGTGCCAGCAGTCCGTACTCTTATCGGGACGTGAACACTGAAGCTTTCTTT; CDR3aa: CASSPYSYRDVNTEAFF
j_gene: TRBJ2-3; d_gene: TRBD2; abundance: -; v_gene: TRBV11-1; CDR3nt: TGTGCCAGCAGCTTAGCGCTAGCGGGCCCCGGCGATACGCAGTATTTT; CDR3aa: CASSLALAGPGDTQYF
j_gene: TRBJ1-1; d_gene: -; abundance: -; v_gene: TRBV27; CDR3nt: TGTGCCAGCAGTCCGTCATATGACAGGATGGCCACTGAAGCTTTCTTT; CDR3aa: CASSPSYDRMATEAFF
j_gene: TRBJ1-2; d_gene: -; abundance: -; v_gene: TRBV18; CDR3nt: TGTGCCAGCTCACCGCCTGACAGCGGGAATGGCTACACCTTC; CDR3aa: CASSPPDSGNGYTF
j_gene: TRBJ2-7; d_gene: TRBD2; abundance: -; v_gene: TRBV7-8; CDR3nt: TGTGCCAGCAGCTTAGGGGAGACTAGCGGATACCAAAGATACTACGAGCAGTACTTC; CDR3aa: CASSLGETSGYQRYYEQYF
j_gene: TRBJ1-2; d_gene: -; abundance: medium-sized; v_gene: TRBV5-1; CDR3nt: TGCGCCAGCAGCTTGGAAGGGACGGATGGCTACACCTTC; CDR3aa: CASSLEGTDGYTF
j_gene: TRBJ1-1; d_gene: -; abundance: -; v_gene: TRBV6-5; CDR3nt: TGTGCCAGCAGTTACTCGGCGGGGAACACTGAAGCTTTCTTT; CDR3aa: CASSYSAGNTEAFF
j_gene: TRBJ2-1; d_gene: TRBD1; abundance: -; v_gene: TRBV7-3; CDR3nt: TGTGCCAGCAGCAGGGACAGGGGCTTCTACAATGAGCAGTTCTTC; CDR3aa: CASSRDRGFYNEQFF
j_gene: TRBJ1-1; d_gene: -; abundance: once; v_gene: TRBV21-1; CDR3nt: TGTGCCAGCAGCTCTGCAAAGGGACAGGGGGCGGGCACTGAAGCTTTCTTT; CDR3aa: CASSSAKGQGAGTEAFF
j_gene: TRBJ2-3; d_gene: TRBD2; abundance: -; v_gene: TRBV5-1; CDR3nt: TGCGCCAGCAGCTTGGCTAGCGGGAGCCCCACAGATACGCAGTATTTT; CDR3aa: CASSLASGSPTDTQYF
j_gene: TRBJ1-4; d_gene: -; abundance: -; v_gene: TRBV7-9; CDR3nt: TGTGCCAGCAGCTTAGGTTTCGGGGTTAATGAAAAACTGTTTTTT; CDR3aa: CASSLGFGVNEKLFF
j_gene: TRBJ2-1; d_gene: -; abundance: -; v_gene: TRBV15; CDR3nt: TGTGCCACCAGCAGGGGGGGTGGGGGTCTGTCCTACAATGAGCAGTTCTTC; CDR3aa: CATSRGGGGLSYNEQFF
j_gene: TRBJ2-5; d_gene: TRBD1; abundance: -; v_gene: TRBV5-4; CDR3nt: TGTGCCAGCAGCTCGGACAGGGCCATCCCCCGGACCCAGTACTTC; CDR3aa: CASSSDRAIPRTQYF
j_gene: TRBJ1-3; d_gene: TRBD1; abundance: once; v_gene: TRBV30; CDR3nt: TGTGCCTGGAGTGCACCCGGACAGGTCTACACCATATATTTT; CDR3aa: CAWSAPGQVYTIYF
j_gene: TRBJ2-2; d_gene: -; abundance: -; v_gene: TRBV10-3; CDR3nt: TGTGCCATCAGAGTGACGGGGGCCACCGGGGAGCTGTTTTTT; CDR3aa: CAIRVTGATGELFF
j_gene: TRBJ2-1; d_gene: TRBD2; abundance: -; v_gene: TRBV2; CDR3nt: TGTGCCAGCAATGGGCGGGAGGTTTTCTTC; CDR3aa: CASNGREVFF
j_gene: TRBJ2-7; d_gene: TRBD1; abundance: -; v_gene: TRBV11-3; CDR3nt: TGTGCCAGCAGCGTCTCAGGGGGCGGCTACGAGCAGTACTTC; CDR3aa: CASSVSGGGYEQYF